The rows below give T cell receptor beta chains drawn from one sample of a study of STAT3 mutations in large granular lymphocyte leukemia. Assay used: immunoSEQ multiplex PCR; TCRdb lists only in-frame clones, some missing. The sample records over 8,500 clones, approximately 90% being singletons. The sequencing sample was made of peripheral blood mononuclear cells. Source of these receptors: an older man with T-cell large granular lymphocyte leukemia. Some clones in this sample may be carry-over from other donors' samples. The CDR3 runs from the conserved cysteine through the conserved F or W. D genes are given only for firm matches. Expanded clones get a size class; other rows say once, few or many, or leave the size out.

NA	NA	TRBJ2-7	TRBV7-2	TGTGCCAGCGGTGCACCAGGGGAAATTCGCGAGCAGTACTTC	CASGAPGEIREQYF
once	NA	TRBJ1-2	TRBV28	TGTGCCAGCAGTTTGATCAGTTGGAACTATGGCTACACCTTC	CASSLISWNYGYTF
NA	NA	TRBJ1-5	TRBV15	TGTGCCACCAGCAGCCGCTCCGATACAGTGAATCAGCCCCAGCATTTT	CATSSRSDTVNQPQHF
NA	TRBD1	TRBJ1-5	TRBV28	TGTGCCAGCAGTGGGACAGAGGATAGCAATCAGCCCCAGCATTTT	CASSGTEDSNQPQHF
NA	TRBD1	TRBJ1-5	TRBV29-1	TGCAGCGCGCAGACAGGGGGCGATCAGCCCCAGCATTTT	CSAQTGGDQPQHF
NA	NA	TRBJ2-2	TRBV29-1	TGCAGCGTCCGCCTCACTAGCAACACCGGGGAGCTGTTTTTT	CSVRLTSNTGELFF
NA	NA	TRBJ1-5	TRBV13	TGTGCCAGCAGCTTAGGAGGTCGGGGAAATCAGCCCCAGCATTTT	CASSLGGRGNQPQHF
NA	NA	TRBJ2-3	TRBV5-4	TGTGCCAGCAGCTTGGGGCCCCAGGCGAACACGGATACGCAGTATTTT	CASSLGPQANTDTQYF
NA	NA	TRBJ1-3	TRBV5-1	TGCGCCAGCAGCTTGAGTCAGAGCTCTGGAAACACCATATATTTT	CASSLSQSSGNTIYF
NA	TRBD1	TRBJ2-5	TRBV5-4	TGTGCCAGCAGCACCGGACAGGGGCACGAGACCCAGTACTTC	CASSTGQGHETQYF
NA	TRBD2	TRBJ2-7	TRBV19	TGTGCCAGCGCCAGGACTAGCGGGGGATTTGACGAGCAGTACTTC	CASARTSGGFDEQYF
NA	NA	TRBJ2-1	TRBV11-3	TGTGCCAGCAGCTTAGTTCGGGGTACTTACAATGAGCAGTTCTTC	CASSLVRGTYNEQFF
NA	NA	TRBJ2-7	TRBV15	TGTGCCACCAGCAGAGGTGGGGATATGGCCAACGAGCAGTACTTC	CATSRGGDMANEQYF
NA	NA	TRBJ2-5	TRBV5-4	TGTGCCAGCAGCCTGAGGGATGTGGAGACCCAGTACTTC	CASSLRDVETQYF
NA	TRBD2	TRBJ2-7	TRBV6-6	TGTGCCACCTCGAGACTAGCGGGGTATGAGCAGTACTTC	CATSRLAGYEQYF
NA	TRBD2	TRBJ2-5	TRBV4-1	TGCGCCAGCAGCCACGATGGGGGGACTAGGCCTGGAAAAGCCTTCCAAGAGACCCAGTACTTC	CASSHDGGTRPGKAFQETQYF
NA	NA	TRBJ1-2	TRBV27	TGTGCCAGCAGCCAAAGGGCAGGGGTTGGCTATGGCTACACCTTC	CASSQRAGVGYGYTF
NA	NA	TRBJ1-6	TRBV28	TGTGCCAGCAGTTTGAGTCGGTCACCCCTCCACTTT	CASSLSRSPLHF
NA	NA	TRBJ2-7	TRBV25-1	TGTGCCAGCAGCCCGGGGAACCAGGGTAAATACGAGCAGTACTTC	CASSPGNQGKYEQYF
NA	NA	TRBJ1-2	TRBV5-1	TGCGCCAGCAGCCCCACAGGGACGGAGGGCTACACCTTC	CASSPTGTEGYTF
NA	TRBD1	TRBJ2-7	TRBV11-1	TGTGCCAGCAGCCAAACCTCGACAGGGGACGAGCAGTACTTC	CASSQTSTGDEQYF
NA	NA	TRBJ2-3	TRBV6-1	TGTGCCAGCAGTGAATTCAGAGCCCCCACAGATACGCAGTATTTT	CASSEFRAPTDTQYF
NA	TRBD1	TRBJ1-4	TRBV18	TGTGCCAGCTCACCTCCCCAGGGGGCGGTAGGTGAAAAACTGTTTTTT	CASSPPQGAVGEKLFF
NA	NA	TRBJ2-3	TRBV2	TGTGCCACCAACCCCCCTTTTACAGATACGCAGTATTTT	CATNPPFTDTQYF
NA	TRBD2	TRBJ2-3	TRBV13	TGTGCCAGCAGCTCTAATGGACTAGCGGGGGCCGGGCCCACAGATACGCAGTATTTT	CASSSNGLAGAGPTDTQYF
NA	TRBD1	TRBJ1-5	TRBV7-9	TGTGCCAGCAGCTTGGGACAGGGTGTTCAGCCCCAGCATTTT	CASSLGQGVQPQHF
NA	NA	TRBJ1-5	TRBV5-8	TGTGCCAGCAGCTCAGACCGGGGGCGGCCCCAGCATTTT	CASSSDRGRPQHF
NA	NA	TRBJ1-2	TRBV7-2	TGTGCCAGCAGCACAGGACAGAGGGTGTATGGCTACACCTTC	CASSTGQRVYGYTF
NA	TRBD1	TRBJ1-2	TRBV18	TGTGCCAGCTCACCACCAACGGGACAGGGGCTTGGCTACACCTTC	CASSPPTGQGLGYTF
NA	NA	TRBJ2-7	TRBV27	TGTGCCAGCAGTTTAGTTCAGGGCAACTACGAGCAGTACTTC	CASSLVQGNYEQYF
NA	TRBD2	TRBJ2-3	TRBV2	TGTGCCAGCAGTGAACTGGCTAGCGGTATCACAGATACGCAGTATTTT	CASSELASGITDTQYF
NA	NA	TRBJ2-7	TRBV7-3	TGTGCCAGCAGCACGGGGCAGGGCGAGCAGTACTTC	CASSTGQGEQYF
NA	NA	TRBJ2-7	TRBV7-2	TGTGCCAGCTCTCTGGTCCGCTACGAGCAGTACTTC	CASSLVRYEQYF
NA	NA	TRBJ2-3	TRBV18	TGTGCCAGCTCGCCGGGACCATCCACAGATACGCAGTATTTT	CASSPGPSTDTQYF
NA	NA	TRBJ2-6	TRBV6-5	TGTGCCAGCAGTTACGGACAGTCTGGGGCCAACGTCCTGACTTTC	CASSYGQSGANVLTF
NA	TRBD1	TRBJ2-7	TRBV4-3	TGCGCCAGCAGCCAAGATCTTGTTCGGACAGGGGGCAACGAGCAGTACTTC	CASSQDLVRTGGNEQYF
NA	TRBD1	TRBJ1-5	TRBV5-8	TGTGCCAGCAGCCGTTTTGGACAGGGTGGGAGCAATCAGCCCCAGCATTTT	CASSRFGQGGSNQPQHF
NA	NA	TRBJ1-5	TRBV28	TGTGCCAGCAGTCCTCGGCAGACAGCTCAGCCCCAGCATTTT	CASSPRQTAQPQHF
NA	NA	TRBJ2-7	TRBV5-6	TGTGCCAGCAGCTTGGGGGGGGACTCCTACGAGCAGTACTTC	CASSLGGDSYEQYF
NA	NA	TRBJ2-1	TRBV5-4	TGTGCCAGCAGCTGGGTTGGCTCCTACAATGAGCAGTTCTTC	CASSWVGSYNEQFF
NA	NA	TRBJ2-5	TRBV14	TGTGCCAGCAGCCTTCCTAAAACAGCCACCCAAGAGACCCAGTACTTC	CASSLPKTATQETQYF
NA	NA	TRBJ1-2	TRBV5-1	TGCGCCAGCAGCTTGGTTGGACAGTCCTATGGCTACACCTTC	CASSLVGQSYGYTF
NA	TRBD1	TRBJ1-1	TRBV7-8	TGTGCCAGCAGCTTAGGACAGGGCATGAACACTGAAGCTTTCTTT	CASSLGQGMNTEAFF
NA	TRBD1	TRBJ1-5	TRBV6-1	TGTGCCAGCAGTGAAATCCCCCCCACAGGGGGCCGCAATCAGCCCCAGCATTTT	CASSEIPPTGGRNQPQHF
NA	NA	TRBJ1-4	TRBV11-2	TGTGCCAGCAACCCCCCGGGGGATGGGGAAAAACTGTTTTTT	CASNPPGDGEKLFF
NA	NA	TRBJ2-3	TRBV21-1	TGTGCCAGCAGCACGGACAGGAAGAACACAGATACGCAGTATTTT	CASSTDRKNTDTQYF
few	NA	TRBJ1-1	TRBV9	TGTGCCAGCAGCGTAGGTGGCAGCTCGTCAGGGTACACTGAAGCTTTCTTT	CASSVGGSSSGYTEAFF
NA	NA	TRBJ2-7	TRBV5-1	TGCGCCAGCAGCTTCGGGGGCTCAGGCGAGCAGTACTTC	CASSFGGSGEQYF
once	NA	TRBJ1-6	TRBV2	TGTGCCAGCAGTGAGGGGCAGAGTAATTCACCCCTCCACTTT	CASSEGQSNSPLHF
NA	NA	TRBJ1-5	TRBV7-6	TGTGCCAGCAGCTTAATGGGGGCAATGGATTCGCCCCAGCATTTT	CASSLMGAMDSPQHF
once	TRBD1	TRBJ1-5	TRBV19	TGTGCCAGTATCAGAACGGGGACAGGGTCGTTGAATCAGCCCCAGCATTTT	CASIRTGTGSLNQPQHF
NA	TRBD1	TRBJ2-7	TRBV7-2	TGTGCCAGCAGCCGCCGCCGGGACAGGCCCGTCTCCTACGAGCAGTACTTC	CASSRRRDRPVSYEQYF
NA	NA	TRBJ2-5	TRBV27	TGTGCCAGCAGTCCTACAGCCTACCAAGAGACCCAGTACTTC	CASSPTAYQETQYF
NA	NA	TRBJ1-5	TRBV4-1	TGCGCCAGCAGCCCCCGGGGAGGTCTCAATCAGCCCCAGCATTTT	CASSPRGGLNQPQHF
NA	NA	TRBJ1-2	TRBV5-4	TGTGCCAGCAGCGACGGGTCTCGATATGGCTACACCTTC	CASSDGSRYGYTF
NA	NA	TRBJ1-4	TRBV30	TGTGCCTGGAGTGGCTTGGGGGTCCATGAAAAACTGTTTTTT	CAWSGLGVHEKLFF
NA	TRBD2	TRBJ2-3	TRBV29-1	TGCAGCTCCGGGACTAGCGGTAACACAGATACGCAGTATTTT	CSSGTSGNTDTQYF
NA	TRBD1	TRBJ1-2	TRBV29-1	TGCAGCGGACGACAGGGAGGGGGCTACACCTTC	CSGRQGGGYTF
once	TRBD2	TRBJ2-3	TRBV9	TGTGCCAGCAGCCCGCGGACTAGCGGGGGGGAATCTAGCACAGATACGCAGTATTTT	CASSPRTSGGESSTDTQYF
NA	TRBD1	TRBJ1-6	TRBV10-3	TGTGCCATCGGGACAGACTATAATTCACCCCTCCACTTT	CAIGTDYNSPLHF